These 27 T cell receptor beta chains were sequenced from one sample in a study of blood T cell repertoires in COVID-19. Some clones are missing from TCRdb's copy, which holds only in-frame ones; the method was immunoSEQ multiplex PCR. The table lists 100,000 or so clones, approximately 86% of them singletons. What was sequenced was PBMCs or T cells enriched from blood (not recorded which). The source is a woman aged 50 to 65 who had recovered from COVID-19.

This clone appeared a few times. V usage is TRBV11-1 and J usage is TRBJ1-6; 7 bases agree with TRBD1. CDR1 SGHAT and CDR2 FQDESV come from the germline V gene (reference sequence). J gave up 6 bases and V 4 bases, and 3 bases lay outside the gene matches. The CDR3 totals 14 residues. The CDR3 DNA reads as TGTGCCAGCAGCTCTGGACAGGTTAATTCACCCCTCCACTTT. It codes for CASSSGQVNSPLHF.

This chain connects TRBV11-1 to TRBJ1-1; possibly TRBD1 for D (6 bases). Trimming cost V 4 bases and J 6 bases, with 12 bases left between them. The germline V gene has CDR1 SGHAT and CDR2 FQDESV (reference sequence). This CDR3 has 13 residues. The CDR3 loop is CASSSRGRAEAFF. Here the CDR3 DNA reads TGTGCCAGCAGCTCCAGGGGTCGCGCTGAAGCTTTCTTT.

This rearrangement joins TRBV12-5 to TRBJ1-5, with 12 bases that match TRBD1. The CDR3 is 16 amino acids. Germline loops: CDR1 LGHNT, CDR2 FRNRAP. V lost 7 bases, J lost 6 bases, and 10 bases stayed unmatched. CDR3 bases: TGTGCTAGTGCGGAGGCCGGGACAGGGGGCCGTCAGCCCCAGCATTTT. Translated, it gives CASAEAGTGGRQPQHF.

The DNA for the CDR3 is TGTGCCAGCAGCCTGGGGGGGGCAACTAATGAAAAACTGTTTTTT. Its protein product is CASSLGGATNEKLFF. V and J are TRBV28 and TRBJ1-4, with D maybe TRBD1 (5 bases). Germline-derived CDR1 and CDR2 are MDHEN and SYDVKM. Trimming shortened V by 6 bases and J by 0 bases, and 11 bases separated the two germline ends. The CDR3 runs 15 residues.

The chain has TRBV7-3 and TRBJ1-2, with 8 bases lining up with TRBD1. V was pared by 5 bases and J by 4 bases, with 9 bases of the junction left unmatched. The CDR3 has 15 residues. Germline values: CDR1 SGHTA, CDR2 FQGTGA. The CDR3 reads CASSPSTGGSYGYTF. The DNA for the CDR3 is TGTGCCAGCAGCCCGTCCACAGGGGGATCCTATGGCTACACCTTC.

The chain is built from TRBV7-8 and TRBJ2-7; TRBD1 agrees at 8 bases. The CDR3 covers 12 residues. Germline V gene sequence: CDR1 SGHVS, CDR2 FQNEAQ. V trimming: 5 bases; J trimming: 6 bases; junction bases outside the gene matches: 3. CDR3 sequence (DNA): TGTGCCAGCAGCCAAGGGACAGGCGAGCAGTACTTC. Its translation: CASSQGTGEQYF.

The chain has TRBV21-1 and TRBJ2-2; no DNA check was done on the table's D call, TRBD2. TRBV21-1 is designated a pseudogene. The CDR3 sequence is 18 residues long. The CDR3 DNA follows: TGTGCCAGCAGCGACGCCCCCAGCGGGGGGGCAGGAACCGGGGAGCTGTTTTTT. This gives the protein CASSDAPSGGAGTGELFF.

The rearrangement joins TRBV29-1 to TRBJ2-1; 12 bases fit TRBD2. Germline-derived CDR1 and CDR2 are SQVTM and ANQGSEA. The CDR3 covers 14 residues. The ends lost 2 bases at V and 9 bases at J; junction bases unmatched: 5. The CDR3 region has the DNA TGCAGCGTTGAAAGGACTAGCGGGAAGGTTGAGCAGTTCTTC. It specifies CSVERTSGKVEQFF.

J is TRBJ2-5 and V is TRBV5-1; 8 bases match TRBD2. J lost 4 bases, V lost 7 bases, and 15 bases had no gene match. This CDR3 is 16 amino acids long. Germline-derived CDR1 and CDR2 are SGHRS and YFSETQ. CDR3 region: CASQRPGLGALETQYF. DNA for the CDR3: TGCGCCAGCCAACGTCCGGGACTAGGGGCGTTAGAGACCCAGTACTTC.

The chain employs TRBV27 and TRBJ2-2; 11 positions agree with TRBD1. There are 15 residues in the CDR3. Germline V lookup: CDR1 MNHEY, CDR2 SMNVEV (reference sequence). Trimming removed 4 bases from V and 7 bases from J; junction bases left unmatched: 5. The CDR3 DNA is TGTGCCAGCAGTTCCTGGACAGGGGGCGGCGGGGAGCTGTTTTTT. As protein: CASSSWTGGGGELFF.

Here the CDR3 DNA reads TGCAGTGCTAGTGCACACAAAGATACGCAGTATTTT. Its protein product is CSASAHKDTQYF. V usage is TRBV20-1 and J usage is TRBJ2-3; no firm D call. The V end lost 3 bases, the J end lost 5 bases, and 9 bases lay between the germline ends. This CDR3 has 12 amino acids. Germline V lookup: CDR1 DFQATT, CDR2 SNEGSKA (reference sequence).

This clone was counted a few times. This chain joins TRBV11-3 and TRBJ2-5; 9 nucleotides align to TRBD2. The CDR3 length is 16 residues. V shed 5 bases, J shed 3 bases, and the junction held 10 bases outside the gene matches. Germline loops: CDR1 SGHNT, CDR2 YENEEA. CDR3 region: CASSQGPAGGEETQYF. The CDR3 DNA reads TGTGCCAGCAGCCAGGGTCCCGCGGGGGGGGAAGAGACCCAGTACTTC.

The rearrangement links TRBV6-5 to TRBJ2-3, with D hard to call. Looked up from germline, CDR1 is MNHEY and CDR2 is SVGAGI. CDR3 length: 12 amino acids. V lost 6 bases to trimming and J lost 5 bases, with 9 bases between them. CDR3 sequence reads: CASRNPGDTQYF. CDR3 in DNA: TGTGCCAGCAGAAACCCGGGAGATACGCAGTATTTT.

The rearrangement uses TRBV10-3 and TRBJ2-3, with TRBD1 matching 8 bases. The germline gives CDR1 ENHRY, CDR2 SYGVKD. The junction had 6 bases not matched to a gene; V was cut back by 5 bases and J by 5 bases. The CDR3 runs to 14 residues. CDR3 in DNA: TGTGCCATCAGTCTACAGGGGGGTGAAGATACGCAGTATTTT. This sequence encodes CAISLQGGEDTQYF.

The sample holds one count of this clone. This chain links TRBV27 with TRBJ2-4, with a tentative D call TRBD1 (6 bases). Germline CDR1 MNHEY, CDR2 SMNVEV (reference sequence). The germline V and J ends were trimmed by 2 bases and 7 bases, with 15 bases remaining between them. The CDR3 is 15 residues long. As DNA, the CDR3 is TGTGCCAGCAGTTTAAGGGACAAAACGGGGAACATTCAGTACTTC. Protein product: CASSLRDKTGNIQYF.

V gene TRBV6-1 combines with J gene TRBJ1-1; tentatively, D is TRBD1 (5 bases). The CDR3 has 15 residues. In germline, CDR1 is MNHNS, CDR2 SASEGT. V gave up 3 bases and J gave up 1 base, with 12 bases separating them. The CDR3 coding sequence is TGTGCCAGCAGTGACAGGGTGGGTGGGAACACTGAAGCTTTCTTT. The encoded protein is CASSDRVGGNTEAFF.

The chain links TRBV28 to TRBJ2-3, with TRBD2 matching over 7 bases. The germline V gene has CDR1 MDHEN and CDR2 SYDVKM. CDR3 length: 14 amino acids. V lost 7 bases and J lost 0; bases outside the gene matches: 4. The CDR3: CASTLGGSTDTQYF. Here the CDR3 DNA reads TGTGCCAGCACCTTGGGGGGGAGCACAGATACGCAGTATTTT. Filled out from reference TRBV28 and TRBJ2-3, the complete variable domain reads DVKVTQSSRYLVKRTGEKVFLECVQDMDHENMFWYRQDPGLGLRLIYFSYDVKMKEKGDIPEGYSVSREKKERFSLILESASTNQTSMYLCASTLGGSTDTQYFGPGTRLTVL.

The rearrangement uses TRBV29-1 and TRBJ1-3; a weak D match, TRBD1 (5 bases). Germline lookup yields CDR1 SQVTM and CDR2 ANQGSEA. The CDR3 is made up of 13 amino acids. V lost 3 bases and J lost 4, with 10 bases in between. The CDR3 sequence is CSVEGTDGNTIYF. The DNA for the CDR3 is TGCAGCGTTGAGGGGACTGACGGAAACACCATATATTTT.

V usage is TRBV18 and J usage is TRBJ2-1; D possibly corresponds to TRBD1 (6 bases). From germline, CDR1 is KGHSH and CDR2 LQKENI. Deletions cut 4 bases from V and 7 bases from J, with 14 bases between. This CDR3 has 14 residues. CDR3 DNA sequence: TGTGCCAGCTCACGAACGGACAGCTCTAATGAGCAGTTCTTC. This encodes CASSRTDSSNEQFF.

The chain has TRBV5-1 and TRBJ1-1; possibly TRBD1 for D (6 bases). V shed 0 bases and J shed 4 bases, with 19 bases lying between them. From germline, CDR1 is SGHRS and CDR2 YFSETQ. The CDR3 spans 17 residues. The CDR3 spells CASSLGMQGLGSTEAFF. CDR3 coding DNA: TGCGCCAGCAGCTTGGGCATGCAGGGGCTGGGGTCCACTGAAGCTTTCTTT.

The chain carries TRBV28 and TRBJ1-3, with TRBD1 as a possible D gene (6 bases). V was shortened by 6 bases and J by 0 bases, with 15 bases between the two germline ends. The germline V gene has CDR1 MDHEN and CDR2 SYDVKM. The CDR3 sequence is 16 residues long. CDR3 protein: CASSRRSQGSGNTIYF. The CDR3 DNA reads as TGTGCCAGCAGCCGACGATCACAGGGCTCTGGAAACACCATATATTTT. The whole variable domain, remainder taken from reference TRBV28 and TRBJ1-3, is DVKVTQSSRYLVKRTGEKVFLECVQDMDHENMFWYRQDPGLGLRLIYFSYDVKMKEKGDIPEGYSVSREKKERFSLILESASTNQTSMYLCASSRRSQGSGNTIYFGEGSWLTVV.

The chain couples TRBV18 to TRBJ1-1; the D gene is possibly TRBD1 (5 bases). Germline V gene data show CDR1 as KGHSH and CDR2 as LQKENI. The CDR3 is 15 residues long. V was shortened by 1 base and J by 0 bases, with 9 bases between the two germline ends. CDR3 protein: CASSPLQGMNTEAFF. CDR3 coding DNA: TGTGCCAGCTCACCACTTCAGGGCATGAACACTGAAGCTTTCTTT.

The V call is TRBV5-1, the J call TRBJ2-2, with D perhaps matching TRBD2 (6 bases). This CDR3 has 15 residues. From germline, CDR1 is SGHRS and CDR2 YFSETQ. V was pared by 0 bases and J by 1 base, with 7 bases between. In DNA form, the CDR3 reads TGCGCCAGCAGCTTGGACGGGGGGAACACCGGGGAGCTGTTTTTT. It specifies CASSLDGGNTGELFF.

The chain is built from TRBV5-4 and TRBJ1-2; 9 positions agree with TRBD1. Per the germline V gene, CDR1 is SGHNT and CDR2 is YYREEE (reference sequence). This CDR3 has 15 residues. Trimming cost V 5 bases and J 6 bases; bases outside gene matches: 11. CDR3 nucleotides: TGTGCCAGCAGTTCCCCCGGGACAGGGATTGATGGCTACACCTTC. Its translation: CASSSPGTGIDGYTF.

V and J are TRBV20-1 and TRBJ2-3, with 8 nucleotides matching TRBD2. CDR3 length equals 14 residues. V was clipped by 3 bases and J by 1 base; unmatched bases: 3. Germline CDR1 reads DFQATT; CDR2 reads SNEGSKA (reference sequence). The CDR3 DNA reads TGCAGTGCTAGTCTGCGGGAGGGCACAGATACGCAGTATTTT. This gives the protein CSASLREGTDTQYF.

The count of this clone is one. The chain combines TRBV18 with TRBJ1-6; 10 bases are shared with TRBD1. V gave up 3 bases and J gave up 10 bases; unmatched junction bases: 6. This CDR3 is built from 15 residues. CDR1 and CDR2 from the germline V gene are KGHSH and LQKENI. CDR3 sequence: CASSPTGGSGSPLHF. CDR3 DNA sequence: TGTGCCAGCTCACCGACAGGGGGCTCGGGGTCACCCCTCCACTTT. Full variable domain (outside the CDR3, taken from reference TRBV18 and TRBJ1-6): NAGVMQNPRHLVRRRGQEARLRCSPMKGHSHVYWYRQLPEEGLKFMVYLQKENIIDESGMPKERFSAEFPKEGPSILRIQQVVRGDSAAYFCASSPTGGSGSPLHFGNGTRLTVT.

A few counts support this clone. CDR3 in amino acids: CASKLPGQGARGQYF. The CDR3 nucleotides read TGTGCCAGCAAGCTCCCGGGACAGGGGGCTCGGGGGCAGTACTTC. The chain recombines TRBV2 with TRBJ2-7, with 12 bases aligning to TRBD1. This CDR3 is built from 15 residues. CDR1 is SNHLY, CDR2 FYNNEI, per germline. V lost 7 bases, J lost 9 bases, and 13 bases stayed unmatched.